The sequence of this T cell receptor beta chain was determined in a study of blood T cell repertoires in COVID-19. Whole-study context: Specimens from acute and convalescent COVID-19 originated in the United States, Italy and Spain. T cells, B-cell-depleted T cells, or PBMCs supplied cDNA or gDNA.

The length of the CDR3 is 15 residues. Trimming took off 0 bases at V and 0 bases at J, with 8 bases between the two ends. Germline CDR1 reads SEHNR; CDR2 reads FQNEAQ (reference sequence). Methods used by the authors: Scientists estimated how many nucleated cells there were by amplifying reference gene primers. Profiling relied on immunoSEQ multiplex PCR, and the TCRdb table lists in-frame clones only, not all of them. For V, J and clone size, that table is used; D and trimming come from the DNA. This table holds 75,000 to 90,000 clones, 70% to 90% found once. The sequence was collected from a man older than 75 with active or convalescent COVID-19. The source material was peripheral blood. The chain recombines TRBV7-9 with TRBJ1-1, with D hard to call. CDR3 region: CASSLALEVNTEAFF. CDR3 nucleotide sequence: TGTGCCAGCAGCTTAGCGCTAGAGGTGAACACTGAAGCTTTCTTT.